What follows describes a single T cell receptor beta chain. The antigen remains undetermined. 5' RACE that incorporated UMI labels was used to prepare the TRB cDNA libraries. TCRdb reprocessed the 5' RACE reads and keeps a single row for each CDR3 protein, giving no DNA. This table holds roughly 65,000 distinct CDR3 sequences. The CDR3 contains 15 residues. Germline values: CDR1 MNHNS, CDR2 SASEGT. Sorting was done in triplicate for each CD8+ T cell subset (300,000 cells each). Naive CD8+ T cells carried a CD45RO-CCR7+CD27+CD95- phenotype. This entry comes from a study of CXCR3-negative and CXCR3-positive naive CD8 T cells. Findings and limits, study-wide: After cryopreservation, expression of CXCR3 was partially reduced, and most assays were run with fresh PBMCs. Hydrophobicity was higher for TRB CDR3s found in CXCR3-positive naive cells than in CXCR3-negative naive cells. No difference in surface CD5 was seen between naive subsets, and TCR strength was inferred from TRB CDR3 properties.

The source of this sequence is a human donor in good health. Some clones in this sample may be carry-over from other donors' samples. The rearrangement uses TRBV6-1 and TRBJ2-1; TCRdb's D gene call, TRBD1, goes unchecked for lack of DNA. Input material: naive CXCR3+ CD8+ T cells from blood. The subset was: CD45RO-CCR7+CD27+CD95- naive CD8+ T cells expressing CXCR3 (TNR3+). CDR3 loop: CASSEQGTPYNEQFF.